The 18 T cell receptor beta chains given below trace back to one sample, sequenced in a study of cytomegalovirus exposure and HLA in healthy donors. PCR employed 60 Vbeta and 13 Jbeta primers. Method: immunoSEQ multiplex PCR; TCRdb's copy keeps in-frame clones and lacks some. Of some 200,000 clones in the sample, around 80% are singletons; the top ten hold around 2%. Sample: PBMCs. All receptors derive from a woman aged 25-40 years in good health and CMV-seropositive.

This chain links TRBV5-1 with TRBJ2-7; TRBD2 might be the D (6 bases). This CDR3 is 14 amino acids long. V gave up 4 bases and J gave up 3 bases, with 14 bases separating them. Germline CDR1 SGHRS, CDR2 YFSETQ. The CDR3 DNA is TGCGCCAGCAGCCTGGATGTGGGAGGCTACGAGCAGTACTTC. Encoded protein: CASSLDVGGYEQYF.

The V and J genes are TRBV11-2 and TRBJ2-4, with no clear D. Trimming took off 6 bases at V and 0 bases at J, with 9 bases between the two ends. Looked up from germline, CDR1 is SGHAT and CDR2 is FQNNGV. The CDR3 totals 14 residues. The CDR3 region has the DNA TGTGCCAGCAGTCCACTTCTAGCCAAAAACATTCAGTACTTC. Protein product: CASSPLLAKNIQYF. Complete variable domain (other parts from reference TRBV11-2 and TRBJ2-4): EAGVAQSPRYKIIEKRQSVAFWCNPISGHATLYWYQQILGQGPKLLIQFQNNGVVDDSQLPKDRFSAERLKGVDSTLKIQPAKLEDSAVYLCASSPLLAKNIQYFGAGTRLSVL.

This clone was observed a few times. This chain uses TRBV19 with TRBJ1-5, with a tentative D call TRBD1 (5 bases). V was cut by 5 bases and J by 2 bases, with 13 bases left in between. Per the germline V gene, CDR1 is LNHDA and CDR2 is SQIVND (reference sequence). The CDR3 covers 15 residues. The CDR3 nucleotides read TGTGCCAGTAGTCCCCGTCAGGGCGGCAATCAGCCCCAGCATTTT. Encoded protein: CASSPRQGGNQPQHF.

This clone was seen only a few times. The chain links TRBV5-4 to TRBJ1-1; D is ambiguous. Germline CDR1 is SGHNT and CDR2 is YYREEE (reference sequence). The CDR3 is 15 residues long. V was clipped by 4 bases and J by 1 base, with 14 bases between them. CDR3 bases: TGTGCCAGCAGCCATCCAACAGAGTCGAACACTGAAGCTTTCTTT. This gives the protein CASSHPTESNTEAFF.

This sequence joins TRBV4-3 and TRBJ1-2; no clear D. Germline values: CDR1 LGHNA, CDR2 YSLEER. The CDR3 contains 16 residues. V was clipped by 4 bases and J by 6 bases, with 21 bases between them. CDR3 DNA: TGCGCCAGCAGCCCAACCCGGTTACCTTCCCTGGATGGCTACACCTTC. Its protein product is CASSPTRLPSLDGYTF.

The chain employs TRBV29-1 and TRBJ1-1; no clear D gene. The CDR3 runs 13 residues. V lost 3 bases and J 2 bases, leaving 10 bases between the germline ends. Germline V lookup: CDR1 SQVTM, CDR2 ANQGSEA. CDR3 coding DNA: TGCAGCGTTGAGGTGTCAACTAACACTGAAGCTTTCTTT. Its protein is CSVEVSTNTEAFF.

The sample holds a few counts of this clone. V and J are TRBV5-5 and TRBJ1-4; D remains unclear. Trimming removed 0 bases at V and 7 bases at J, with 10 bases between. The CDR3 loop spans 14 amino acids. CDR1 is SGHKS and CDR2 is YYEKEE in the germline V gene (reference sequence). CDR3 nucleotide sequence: TGTGCCAGCAGCTTGGTCCAAGGGAGTGAAAAACTGTTTTTT. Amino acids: CASSLVQGSEKLFF.

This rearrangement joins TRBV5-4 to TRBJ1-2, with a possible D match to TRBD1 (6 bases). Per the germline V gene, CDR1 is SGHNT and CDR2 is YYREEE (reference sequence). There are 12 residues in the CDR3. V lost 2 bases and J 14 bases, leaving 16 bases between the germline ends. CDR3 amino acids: CASSLVGQPITF. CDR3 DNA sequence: TGTGCCAGCAGCTTAGTCGGACAGCCAATTACCTTC.

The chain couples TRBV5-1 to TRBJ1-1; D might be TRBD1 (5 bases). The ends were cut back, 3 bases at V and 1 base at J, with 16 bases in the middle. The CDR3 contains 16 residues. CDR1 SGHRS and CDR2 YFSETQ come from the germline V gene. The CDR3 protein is CASSSTSAGSNTEAFF. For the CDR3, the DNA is TGCGCCAGCAGCTCCACAAGTGCAGGGTCGAACACTGAAGCTTTCTTT.

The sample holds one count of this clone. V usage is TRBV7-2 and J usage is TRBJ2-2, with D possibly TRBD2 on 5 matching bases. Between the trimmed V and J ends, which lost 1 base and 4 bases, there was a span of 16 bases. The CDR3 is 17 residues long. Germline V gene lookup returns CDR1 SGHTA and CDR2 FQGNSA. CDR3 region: CASSLVEEAATTGELFF. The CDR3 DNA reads TGTGCCAGCAGCTTAGTCGAGGAGGCGGCAACCACCGGGGAGCTGTTTTTT.

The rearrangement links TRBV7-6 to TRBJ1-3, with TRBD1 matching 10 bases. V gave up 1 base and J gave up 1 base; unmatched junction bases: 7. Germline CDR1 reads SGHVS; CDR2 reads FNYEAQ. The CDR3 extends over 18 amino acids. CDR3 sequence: CASSLDWRTGGSGNTIYF. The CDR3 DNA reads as TGTGCCAGCAGCTTAGATTGGCGGACAGGGGGTTCTGGAAACACCATATATTTT.

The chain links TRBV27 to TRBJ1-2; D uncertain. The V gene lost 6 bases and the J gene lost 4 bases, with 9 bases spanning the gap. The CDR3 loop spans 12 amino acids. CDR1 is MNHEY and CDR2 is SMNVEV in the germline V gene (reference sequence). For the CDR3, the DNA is TGTGCCAGCAGCCCGGGTCTCTATGGCTACACCTTC. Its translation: CASSPGLYGYTF.

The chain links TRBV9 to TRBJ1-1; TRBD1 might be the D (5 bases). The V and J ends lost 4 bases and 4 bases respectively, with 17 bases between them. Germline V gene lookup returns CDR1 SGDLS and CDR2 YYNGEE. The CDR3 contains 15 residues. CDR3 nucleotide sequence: TGTGCCAGCAGCACCGGCCCCAATCAGGGCACTGAAGCTTTCTTT. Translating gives CASSTGPNQGTEAFF.

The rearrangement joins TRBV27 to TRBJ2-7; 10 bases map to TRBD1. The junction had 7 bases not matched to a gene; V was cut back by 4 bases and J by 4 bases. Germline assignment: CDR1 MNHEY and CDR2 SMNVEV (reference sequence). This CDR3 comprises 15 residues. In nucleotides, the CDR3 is TGTGCCAGCAGTTCGCCGGGACAGGGGAAGTACGAGCAGTACTTC. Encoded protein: CASSSPGQGKYEQYF.

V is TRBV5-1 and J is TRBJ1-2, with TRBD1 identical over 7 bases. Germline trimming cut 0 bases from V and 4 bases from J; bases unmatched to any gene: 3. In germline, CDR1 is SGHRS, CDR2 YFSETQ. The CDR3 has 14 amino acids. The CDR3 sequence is CASSLAEGAYGYTF. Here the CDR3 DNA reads TGCGCCAGCAGCTTGGCCGAGGGGGCCTATGGCTACACCTTC.

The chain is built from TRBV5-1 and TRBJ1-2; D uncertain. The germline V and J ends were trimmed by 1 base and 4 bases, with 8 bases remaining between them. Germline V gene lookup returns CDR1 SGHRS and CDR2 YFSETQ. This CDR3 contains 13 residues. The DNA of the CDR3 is TGCGCCAGCAGCTTGAGTTTTAGCTATGGCTACACCTTC. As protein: CASSLSFSYGYTF.

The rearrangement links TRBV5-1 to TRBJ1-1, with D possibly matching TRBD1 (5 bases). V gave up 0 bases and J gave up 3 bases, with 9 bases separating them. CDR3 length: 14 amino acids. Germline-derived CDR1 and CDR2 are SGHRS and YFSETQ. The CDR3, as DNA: TGCGCCAGCAGCTTGGCCGGGGGGGACACTGAAGCTTTCTTT. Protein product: CASSLAGGDTEAFF.

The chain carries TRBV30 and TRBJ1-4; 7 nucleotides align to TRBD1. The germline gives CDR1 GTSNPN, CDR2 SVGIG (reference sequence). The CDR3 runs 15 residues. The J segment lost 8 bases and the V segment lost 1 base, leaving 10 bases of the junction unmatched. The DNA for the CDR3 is TGTGCCTGGAGTGCCTTAAGACAGGGTGGGGAAAAACTGTTTTTT. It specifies CAWSALRQGGEKLFF.